The 18 T cell receptor beta chains below were found in one sample sequenced in a study of identical twins. TCRdb used MiXCR to reprocess the 5' RACE reads, holding one entry per CDR3 protein. The table shows hundreds of thousands of distinct CDR3 sequences, with 10% to 15% occurring only once. These data are also associated with another study on yellow fever vaccine responses in identical twins.

Sequencing was performed on PBMCs. All receptors derive from a woman in her late teens or twenties in good health.

The sample holds a few counts of this clonotype. The CDR3 is CASSPRDRGGGNEQFF. The CDR3 coding sequence is TGTGCCAGTAGTCCCCGGGACAGGGGGGGCGGAAATGAGCAGTTCTTC. The V and J genes are TRBV19 and TRBJ2-1; TRBD1 aligns across 11 bases. The CDR3 contains 16 residues. Germline CDR1 reads LNHDA; CDR2 reads SQIVND (reference sequence). Trimming cost V 5 bases and J 7 bases; bases outside gene matches: 10.

This clonotype has at least ten counts. The V and J genes are TRBV6-2 or TRBV6-3 and TRBJ2-2; 7 bases fit TRBD1. The germline V gene has CDR1 MNHEY and CDR2 SVGEGT. After removal of 7 bases from V and 3 bases from J, the junction contained 8 bases not matched to a gene. The CDR3 spans 15 residues. CDR3 sequence: CASTPGQLHTGELFF. CDR3 nucleotides: TGTGCCAGCACCCCGGGACAGCTTCACACCGGGGAGCTGTTTTTT.

CDR3 loop: CASSYLGLEGETQYF. The CDR3 DNA sequence: TGTGCCAGCAGTTACCTAGGACTAGAGGGGGAGACCCAGTACTTC. V is TRBV6-5 and J is TRBJ2-5; 7 bases agree with TRBD2. Germline V gene sequence: CDR1 MNHEY, CDR2 SVGAGI. With 2 bases clipped from V and 5 bases from J, the junction kept 8 bases outside the gene matches. This CDR3 comprises 15 residues.

This clonotype has at least ten counts. The rearrangement uses TRBV9 and TRBJ2-1; 14 bases line up with TRBD2. Germline CDR1 reads SGDLS; CDR2 reads YYNGEE. The CDR3 is 16 residues long. Trimming took 5 bases from V and 7 from J; bases not matched to a gene: 8. The CDR3 nucleotides read TGTGCCAGCAGTCCCCGACTAGCGGGGGGGGGAAATGAGCAGTTCTTC. This translates into CASSPRLAGGGNEQFF.

This clonotype has more than one count but fewer than ten. This CDR3 is CASSLPNRGNEQFF. The CDR3 DNA is TGTGCCAGCAGTTTACCTAACAGGGGGAATGAGCAGTTCTTC. The V call is TRBV6-2 or TRBV6-3, the J call TRBJ2-1; 8 positions match TRBD1. Germline CDR1 reads MNHEY; CDR2 reads SVGEGT. The CDR3 is 14 amino acids. V lost 4 bases to trimming and J lost 7 bases; unmatched junction nucleotides: 6.

The table lists this clonotype with a few counts. This sequence joins TRBV11-2 and TRBJ2-1, with a weak D call TRBD1 (5 bases). This CDR3 is built from 14 residues. The germline V and J ends were trimmed by 5 bases and 2 bases, with 10 bases remaining between them. The germline V gene encodes CDR1 SGHAT and CDR2 FQNNGV. The CDR3 DNA is TGTGCCAGCAGCCCCGGACATGCCTACAATGAGCAGTTCTTC. This sequence encodes CASSPGHAYNEQFF.

This clonotype was found many times. The chain recombines TRBV15 with TRBJ1-5; no clear D. The CDR3 is 14 residues long. Trimming took off 5 bases at V and 0 bases at J, with 8 bases between the two ends. Germline V gene lookup returns CDR1 LNHNV and CDR2 YYDKDF (reference sequence). The chain's CDR3 is CATSREDSNQPQHF. The CDR3 DNA sequence: TGTGCCACCAGCCGGGAAGATAGCAATCAGCCCCAGCATTTT.

This clonotype was observed a handful of times. The chain recombines TRBV7-9 with TRBJ1-6; D remains unclear. Trimming took 5 bases from V and 9 from J, leaving 14 bases between them. Germline CDR1 is SEHNR and CDR2 is FQNEAQ (reference sequence). The CDR3 sequence is 14 residues long. The CDR3 bases are TGTGCCAGCAGCCTGATGATGGGAGCTTCACCCCTCCACTTT. Its translation: CASSLMMGASPLHF.

The table lists this clonotype with many counts. The V call is TRBV28, the J call TRBJ1-6, with 7 bases lining up with TRBD1. Per germline, CDR1 MDHEN and CDR2 SYDVKM. The CDR3 totals 17 residues. The junction had 17 bases not matched to a gene; V was cut back by 6 bases and J by 9 bases. This chain's CDR3 is CASSQPTLTGYGSPLHF. The DNA of the CDR3 is TGTGCCAGCAGCCAACCTACCCTGACAGGGTACGGTTCACCCCTCCACTTT.

This clonotype has a handful of counts. J is TRBJ1-1 and V is TRBV7-8; D not certain. V was trimmed by 4 bases and J by 1 base, leaving 13 bases between them. This CDR3 is built from 15 residues. In germline, CDR1 is SGHVS, CDR2 FQNEAQ. The CDR3 here is CASSSERLRNTEAFF. DNA of the CDR3: TGTGCCAGCAGCTCCGAGAGACTCCGGAACACTGAAGCTTTCTTT.

The table lists this clonotype with a few counts. This rearrangement joins TRBV5-1 to TRBJ1-1; D is perhaps TRBD1 (5 bases). V lost 4 bases and J 1 base, leaving 11 bases between the germline ends. This CDR3 has 14 amino acids. Germline lookup yields CDR1 SGHRS and CDR2 YFSETQ. CDR3 nucleotide sequence: TGCGCCAGCAGCCCAGGGTCACCGAACACTGAAGCTTTCTTT. As protein: CASSPGSPNTEAFF.

This clonotype was observed a few times. The chain combines TRBV7-8 with TRBJ2-5; 9 positions agree with TRBD1. The CDR3 runs to 14 residues. Losses at the gene ends were 4 bases for V and 5 bases for J; bases not matched to a gene: 5. Germline lookup yields CDR1 SGHVS and CDR2 FQNEAQ. CDR3 sequence: CASSSGQGTETQYF. Written as DNA, the CDR3 is TGTGCCAGCAGCTCCGGACAGGGGACGGAGACCCAGTACTTC.

This clonotype was observed a handful of times. This chain connects TRBV28 to TRBJ1-6; D not certain. Germline-derived CDR1 and CDR2 are MDHEN and SYDVKM. V was cut by 3 bases and J by 9 bases, with 3 bases left in between. The length of the CDR3 is 11 residues. The CDR3 region is CASSFSSPLHF. The CDR3 DNA follows: TGTGCCAGCAGTTTTAGTTCACCCCTCCACTTT.

The table lists this clonotype with many counts. The chain carries TRBV5-1 and TRBJ2-2; D remains unclear. CDR3 length equals 16 residues. V lost 0 bases and J lost 0, with 9 bases in between. The germline gives CDR1 SGHRS, CDR2 YFSETQ. This CDR3 is CASSLAGRTNTGELFF. CDR3 bases: TGCGCCAGCAGCTTGGCCGGCAGGACGAACACCGGGGAGCTGTTTTTT.

The sample holds many counts of this clonotype. This sequence joins TRBV29-1 and TRBJ2-2; the D is unclear. The V gene lost 3 bases and the J gene lost 0 bases, with 5 bases spanning the gap. Germline V gene data show CDR1 as SQVTM and CDR2 as ANQGSEA. The CDR3 loop spans 13 amino acids. The CDR3 protein is CSVEAPNTGELFF. CDR3 sequence (DNA): TGCAGCGTTGAGGCACCGAACACCGGGGAGCTGTTTTTT.

This clonotype was detected only a few times. The chain links TRBV6-1 to TRBJ1-1; perhaps TRBD1 as D (6 bases). The CDR3 is 13 residues long. Per the germline V gene, CDR1 is MNHNS and CDR2 is SASEGT. V gave up 5 bases and J gave up 4 bases, with 11 bases separating them. The CDR3 DNA reads TGTGCCAGCAGTCGCTTACAGGGCACTGAAGCTTTCTTT. The encoded protein is CASSRLQGTEAFF.

There are a few counts of this clonotype. The chain employs TRBV5-1 and TRBJ1-1; TRBD1 might be the D (6 bases). Germline V gives CDR1 SGHRS, CDR2 YFSETQ. This CDR3 spans 16 amino acids. Trimming removed 3 bases at V and 0 bases at J, with 15 bases between. The chain's CDR3 is CASSWTRTELNTEAFF. The CDR3 DNA reads TGCGCCAGCAGCTGGACCCGGACAGAGCTGAACACTGAAGCTTTCTTT.

This clonotype was seen only a few times. This chain connects TRBV20-1 to TRBJ1-5; D is possibly TRBD1 (6 bases). This CDR3 has 13 amino acids. Germline loops: CDR1 DFQATT, CDR2 SNEGSKA (reference sequence). The DNA of the CDR3 is TGCAGCGCGGCCTCTACAGGGTTTCAGCCCCAGCATTTT. It encodes CSAASTGFQPQHF.